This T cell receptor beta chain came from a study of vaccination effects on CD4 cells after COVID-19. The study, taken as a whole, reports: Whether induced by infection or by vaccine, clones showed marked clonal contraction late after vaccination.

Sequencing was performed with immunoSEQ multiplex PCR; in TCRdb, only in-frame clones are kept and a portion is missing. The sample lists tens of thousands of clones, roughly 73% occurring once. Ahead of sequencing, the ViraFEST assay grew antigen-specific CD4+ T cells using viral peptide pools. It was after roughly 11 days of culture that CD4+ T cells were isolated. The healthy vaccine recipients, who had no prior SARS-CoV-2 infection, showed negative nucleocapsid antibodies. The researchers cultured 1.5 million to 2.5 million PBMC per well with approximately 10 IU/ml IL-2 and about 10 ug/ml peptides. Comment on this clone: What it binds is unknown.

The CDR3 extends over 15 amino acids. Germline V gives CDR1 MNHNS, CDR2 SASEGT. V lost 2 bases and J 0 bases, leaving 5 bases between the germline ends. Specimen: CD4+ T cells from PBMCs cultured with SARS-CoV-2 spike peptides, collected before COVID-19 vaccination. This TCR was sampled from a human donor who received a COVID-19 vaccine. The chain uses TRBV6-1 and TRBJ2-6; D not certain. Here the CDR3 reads CASSERHSGANVLTF. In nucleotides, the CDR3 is TGTGCCAGCAGTGAACGGCACTCTGGGGCCAACGTCCTGACTTTC.